This TCR beta chain was captured by sequencing in a study of beta chain features in type 1 diabetes. The table lists this clone with a few counts. Its matching antigen is unknown. Every isolated RNA sample was fully reverse transcribed, so sequencing captured expressed TCRB transcripts. Sequencing was performed with immunoSEQ multiplex PCR; in TCRdb, only in-frame clones are kept and a portion is missing. The sample holds 300,000 to 350,000 clones, roughly 8% seen once. The authors took one heparinised blood draw, averaging about 116 mL, from each donor. It was via CD45RO/CCR7/CD25/CD127/CD95/CD27 that CD4+ naive, central memory, regulatory and stem cell-like memory cells were sorted. Study-wide findings and caveats: For patients and controls alike, PCR might favor shorter templates to the same degree.

The ends were cut back, 10 bases at V and 0 bases at J, with 13 bases in the middle. The CDR3 consists of 14 residues. Germline assignment: CDR1 MNHEY and CDR2 SVGAGI. This TCR came from a woman between 18 and 30 years old in good health. The source material was central memory CD4+ T cells from blood. V gene TRBV6-5 combines with J gene TRBJ2-4; D gene uncertain. CDR3 protein: CATKDVLAKNIQYF. DNA of the CDR3: TGTGCCACCAAGGACGTTTTAGCCAAAAACATTCAGTACTTC.